The 15 T cell receptor beta chains presented below share a single source sample, sequenced in a study of blood T cell repertoires in COVID-19 (TCRdb year 2020). Libraries were built with the immunoSEQ multiplex PCR assay. What TCRdb holds here is the immuneACCESS table cut down to in-frame rearrangements. Part of the clones is not present; checked against another copy, under half of the missing clones reflect an unresolved V gene, and the others are unexplained. Within this sample are 260,000 or so clones, with around 84% of them counted one time only. Roughly 2.5% of the sample lies in the top ten. The sequencing input was PBMCs or T cells enriched from blood (not recorded which). The source of these receptors is a woman aged 45 to 65 who had recovered from COVID-19.

This clone was observed at least ten times. The chain couples TRBV4-1 to TRBJ2-7; 9 positions agree with TRBD2. CDR3 length: 16 residues. Germline lookup yields CDR1 MGHRA and CDR2 YSYEKL. After removal of 2 bases from V and 5 bases from J, the junction contained 10 bases not matched to a gene. The CDR3, as DNA: TGCGCCAGCAGCCAACACGGCGCTAGCGGGGACAACGAGCAGTACTTC. This translates into CASSQHGASGDNEQYF.

This sequence joins TRBV28 and TRBJ1-2; 7 nucleotides agree with TRBD1. J was trimmed by 4 bases and V by 2 bases; bases with no gene match: 7. CDR3 length: 15 residues. Germline V lookup: CDR1 MDHEN, CDR2 SYDVKM. The CDR3 region has the DNA TGTGCCAGCAGTTTACTTGGGACAGATCGCTATGGCTACACCTTC. Protein sequence: CASSLLGTDRYGYTF.

The J gene is TRBJ1-1, the V gene TRBV25-1; no clear D gene. Germline V CDR1 and CDR2: MGHDK, SYGVNS. There are 11 residues in the CDR3. The ends were cut back, 7 bases at V and 4 bases at J, with 7 bases in the middle. The CDR3 bases are TGTGCCAGCATCGGTGGCACTGAAGCTTTCTTT. It yields the protein CASIGGTEAFF.

Concerning this clone: Other DNA variants within this sample encode the same CDR3. This chain connects TRBV7-2 to TRBJ1-5; TRBD1 matches at 9 bases. V lost 6 bases to trimming and J lost 2 bases; unmatched junction nucleotides: 5. Looked up from germline, CDR1 is SGHTA and CDR2 is FQGNSA. The CDR3 is 15 residues long. The CDR3 spells CASSPTGGGNQPQHF. The CDR3 DNA follows: TGTGCCAGCAGTCCAACAGGGGGCGGCAATCAGCCCCAGCATTTT.

This clone was seen only once. The chain links TRBV4-2 to TRBJ2-7; 7 bases match TRBD1. J lost 6 bases, V lost 4 bases, and 15 bases had no gene match. The germline gives CDR1 LGHNA, CDR2 YNFKEQ. The length of the CDR3 is 16 residues. The CDR3: CASSPYVDRAIREQYF. DNA of the CDR3: TGTGCCAGCAGCCCCTACGTAGACAGGGCCATTCGCGAGCAGTACTTC.

CDR3 sequence: CSASGVEETQYF. DNA of the CDR3: TGCAGCGCAAGCGGGGTCGAAGAGACCCAGTACTTC. V usage is TRBV29-1 and J usage is TRBJ2-5; 7 bases align to TRBD2. This CDR3 region has 12 residues. The junction had 5 bases not matched to a gene; V was cut back by 7 bases and J by 3 bases. Germline CDR1 is SQVTM and CDR2 is ANQGSEA.

This chain joins TRBV19 and TRBJ2-1; tentatively, D is TRBD1 (5 bases). This CDR3 region has 15 residues. V lost 3 bases, J lost 8 bases, and 17 bases lay in between. Per the germline V gene, CDR1 is LNHDA and CDR2 is SQIVND (reference sequence). CDR3 region: CASSIRRGIKDEQFF. Written as DNA, the CDR3 is TGTGCCAGTAGTATCCGTAGGGGAATAAAAGATGAGCAGTTCTTC.

In DNA, the CDR3 is TGTGCCAGTAGTATAGCCCAGGGCGTAGAAGCTTTCTTT. It specifies CASSIAQGVEAFF. This sequence joins TRBV19 and TRBJ1-1; TRBD1 might be the D (5 bases). Germline lookup yields CDR1 LNHDA and CDR2 SQIVND (reference sequence). The CDR3 is made up of 13 amino acids. V shed 1 base and J shed 8 bases, with 11 bases lying between them.

This clone came up once. The chain combines TRBV19 with TRBJ1-1; D uncertain. Trimming took 2 bases from V and 0 from J, leaving 10 bases between them. The length of the CDR3 is 15 residues. Germline assignment: CDR1 LNHDA and CDR2 SQIVND (reference sequence). CDR3: CASSIQEGVNTEAFF. CDR3 DNA: TGTGCCAGTAGTATACAGGAGGGAGTGAACACTGAAGCTTTCTTT.

The chain couples TRBV24-1 to TRBJ1-2; D is perhaps TRBD1 (6 bases). Trimming pared 0 bases from V and 6 bases from J, leaving 10 bases between. The CDR3 length is 14 residues. Germline V gives CDR1 KGHDR, CDR2 SFDVKD. The CDR3: CATSDLSQGNGYTF. CDR3 DNA: TGTGCCACCAGTGATTTGTCTCAGGGGAATGGCTACACCTTC.

This clone was seen only a few times. The gene calls are TRBV2 and TRBJ1-6; D possibly corresponds to TRBD1 (6 bases). Trimming shortened V by 3 bases and J by 6 bases, and 9 bases separated the two germline ends. Per germline, CDR1 SNHLY and CDR2 FYNNEI. The CDR3 loop spans 14 amino acids. Written as DNA, the CDR3 is TGTGCCAGCAGTGAGGGACATAGTAATTCACCCCTCCACTTT. It is translated as CASSEGHSNSPLHF.

The chain combines TRBV3-1 (or the pseudogene TRBV3-2) with TRBJ2-7, with 11 bases that match TRBD2. CDR1 LGHDT and CDR2 YNNKEL come from the germline V gene (reference sequence). This CDR3 has 14 amino acids. The junction had 1 base not matched to a gene; V was cut back by 4 bases and J by 2 bases. CDR3 loop: CASSLLAGAYEQYF. The CDR3 nucleotides are TGTGCCAGCAGCCTACTAGCGGGAGCCTACGAGCAGTACTTC.

This chain links TRBV30 with TRBJ2-2; perhaps TRBD1 as D (5 bases). The V gene lost 1 base and the J gene lost 6 bases, with 6 bases spanning the gap. The germline V gene encodes CDR1 GTSNPN and CDR2 SVGIG (reference sequence). CDR3 length equals 12 residues. The chain's CDR3 is CAWSEGSGELFF. The CDR3, as DNA: TGTGCCTGGAGTGAGGGGTCCGGGGAGCTGTTTTTT.

The genes are TRBV19 and TRBJ2-7, with D possibly being TRBD2 (5 bases). CDR1 is LNHDA and CDR2 is SQIVND in the germline V gene (reference sequence). This CDR3 has 13 residues. V lost 7 bases to trimming and J lost 4 bases, with 14 bases between them. CDR3 in DNA: TGTGCCAGTAAGCAGACGGGAAAATACGAGCAGTACTTC. Protein product: CASKQTGKYEQYF. Combining the CDR3 with reference TRBV19 and TRBJ2-7 gives the whole variable domain DGGITQSPKYLFRKEGQNVTLSCEQNLNHDAMYWYRQDPGQGLRLIYYSQIVNDFQKGDIAEGYSVSREKKESFPLTVTSAQKNPTAFYLCASKQTGKYEQYFGPGTRLTVT.

The genes are TRBV6-4 and TRBJ1-2, with TRBD1 identical over 7 bases. Germline V gene sequence: CDR1 MRHNA, CDR2 SNTAGT. There are 17 residues in the CDR3. Trimming removed 6 bases from V and 4 bases from J; junction bases left unmatched: 17. The CDR3 is CASSPSLDRVDGYGYTF. As DNA, the CDR3 is TGTGCCAGCAGCCCAAGCCTTGACAGGGTCGATGGCTATGGCTACACCTTC.